The present TCR beta chain was sequenced within a study of vaccination effects on CD4 cells after COVID-19. Overall study results and limits: Marked clonal contraction of both clone types appeared late after vaccination.

Comment on this clone: The antigen remains unidentified.

CDR3 length equals 16 residues. The germline V gene has CDR1 MNHEY and CDR2 SVGEGT. V lost 3 bases to trimming and J lost 1 base; unmatched junction nucleotides: 5. Sequencing was preceded by expansion of antigen-specific CD4+ T cells with viral peptide pools in the ViraFEST assay. Isolation of CD4+ T cells took place after nine to ten days of culture. The study found no prior SARS-CoV-2 infection in the vaccine recipients, who tested negative for nucleocapsid antibodies. Every well housed two million PBMC, which grew in culture alongside around 9.9 IU/ml IL-2 and around 10 ug/ml peptides. The table came from immunoSEQ multiplex PCR; TCRdb's copy has only in-frame clones and leaves some out. Of 25,000 or so clones in the sample, under 75% were seen once.

The rearrangement joins TRBV6-2 or TRBV6-3 to TRBJ2-2; TRBD2 aligns across 7 bases. The clonotype comes from a human donor who received a COVID-19 vaccine. The specimen was CD4+ T cells from PBMCs cultured with HCoV-OC43 spike peptides, collected before COVID-19 vaccination. Subset specified: HCoV-OC43 spike overlapping peptide pool stimulation. The CDR3 sequence is CASSYLAGENTGELFF. The CDR3, as DNA: TGTGCCAGCAGTTATCTGGCGGGAGAGAACACCGGGGAGCTGTTTTTT.